This T cell receptor beta chain appears in the sequencing data of a study of T cell responses to AZD1222 COVID-19 vaccine. Study-level results: White British donors predominated, females outnumbered males, and clonal diversity was possibly underestimated. Elevations in Spike-specific TCR breadth and depth followed administration of two AZD1222 doses. Variant regions that are unmutated are reportedly the target of nearly half of spike-specific TCRs.

Germline-derived CDR1 and CDR2 are SGHAT and FQNNGV. The CDR3 covers 15 residues. V gave up 4 bases and J gave up 0 bases; unmatched junction bases: 4. Some clones are missing from TCRdb's copy, which holds only in-frame ones; the method was immunoSEQ multiplex PCR. This table holds more than 90,000 clones, 88% found once. On this clone: Its matching antigen is unknown.

Timing groups of about 4 and about 12 weeks for second doses were pooled. This sequence was found in an adult who received the AZD1222 COVID-19 vaccine. This specimen consisted of peripheral blood, obtained 28 days after the second AZD1222 dose. The chain recombines TRBV11-2 with TRBJ1-2; 8 nucleotides agree with TRBD1. The CDR3 region is CASSWGTGPNYGYTF. CDR3 in DNA: TGTGCCAGCAGCTGGGGGACAGGCCCTAACTATGGCTACACCTTC.